The T cell receptor (beta chain) under discussion was sequenced for a study of graft-versus-host responses after intestinal transplantation. Study summary: The whole recipient group had anti-thymocyte globulin induction followed by tacrolimus and steroids for around 3 years. Study-wide results and caveats: Where graft-donor T cell macrochimerism was present, patients had high graft-versus-host to host-versus-graft clonal ratios in allografts.

The V end lost 2 bases, the J end lost 3 bases, and 13 bases lay between the germline ends. This CDR3 comprises 14 residues. Per the germline V gene, CDR1 is SQVTM and CDR2 is ANQGSEA. Profiling relied on immunoSEQ multiplex PCR, and the TCRdb table lists in-frame clones only, not all of them. The sample has 90,000 to 150,000 clones, 85% to 95% seen once. About this clone itself: Its antigen is currently unknown.

This clonotype originated in a human donor who received an intestinal transplant. The chain combines TRBV29-1 with TRBJ2-5; TRBD1 or TRBD2 may be the D gene (5 bases each). Sequences were derived from unstimulated CD8+ T cells sorted from spleen or lymph node cells, sampled before intestinal transplant. CDR3 residues: CSVEMRDREETQYF. The CDR3 bases are TGCAGCGTTGAAATGAGGGACCGAGAAGAGACCCAGTACTTC.